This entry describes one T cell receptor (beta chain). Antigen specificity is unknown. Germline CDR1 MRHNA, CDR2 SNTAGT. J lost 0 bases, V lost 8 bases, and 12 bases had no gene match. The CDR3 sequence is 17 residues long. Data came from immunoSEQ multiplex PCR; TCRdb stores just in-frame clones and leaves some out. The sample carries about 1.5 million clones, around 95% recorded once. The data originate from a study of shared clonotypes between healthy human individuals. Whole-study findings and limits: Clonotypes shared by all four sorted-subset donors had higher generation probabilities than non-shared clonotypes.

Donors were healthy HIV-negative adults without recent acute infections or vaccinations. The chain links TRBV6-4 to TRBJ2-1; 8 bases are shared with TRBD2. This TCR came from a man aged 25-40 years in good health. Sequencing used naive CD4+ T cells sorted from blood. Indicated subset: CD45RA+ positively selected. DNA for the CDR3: TGTGCCAGCTCTAGGAGTAGCGGGATCAGCTCCTACAATGAGCAGTTCTTC. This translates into CASSRSSGISSYNEQFF.